The T cell receptor beta chain under discussion was sequenced for a study of blood T cell repertoires in COVID-19. Overall study: PBMCs, B-cell-depleted T cells, or T cells were the source of the cDNA or gDNA that made up the material.

This clone was counted a single time. Trimming left V 0 bases short and J 11 bases short, with 16 bases between. Germline assignment: CDR1 MNHEY and CDR2 SVGAGI. The CDR3 totals 14 residues. Participants' own reports of clinical history determined their cohort assignment. Recovered Cohort 3 donors showed two negative PCRs, clearance, or symptom resolution. TCRdb's table, derived via immunoSEQ multiplex PCR, lists solely in-frame clones and lacks some. The data contain around 46,000 clones, 70% to 90% of them singletons. Sequences were obtained from PBMCs or T cells enriched from blood (not recorded which). This rearrangement joins TRBV6-5 to TRBJ1-1; D uncertain. This TCR came from a woman aged 50 to 60 who had recovered from COVID-19. CDR3 in amino acids: CASSYSRMSGSAFF. CDR3 sequence (DNA): TGTGCCAGCAGTTACTCGCGTATGTCGGGGTCTGCTTTCTTT.